One and the same sample provided the 29 T cell receptor beta chains below, sequenced in a study of cytomegalovirus exposure and HLA in healthy donors. This PCR relied on a set of 60 Vbeta primers and 13 Jbeta primers. The repertoire was sequenced with immunoSEQ multiplex PCR; TCRdb's copy has only in-frame clones and lacks some. Counted here are 110,000 to 150,000 clones, approximately 71% occurring once; the ten biggest clones make up 4.9%. The sequencing input was PBMCs. The receptors originated from a woman aged 45-59 years in good health and CMV-seronegative.

J is TRBJ1-5 and V is TRBV18; 8 bases map to TRBD1. CDR3 length: 16 amino acids. V dropped 3 bases and J dropped 1; count of bases not matched to a gene: 5. Germline-derived CDR1 and CDR2 are KGHSH and LQKENI. CDR3 nucleotides: TGTGCCAGCTCACCCCGGACAGGGTCGAGCAATCAGCCCCAGCATTTT. Residues: CASSPRTGSSNQPQHF.

The chain couples TRBV7-2 to TRBJ2-3; 7 bases are shared with TRBD2. Per germline, CDR1 SGHTA and CDR2 FQGNSA. The V segment lost 2 bases and the J segment 1 base; nucleotides outside the gene matches: 9. The CDR3 spans 17 residues. CDR3 nucleotide sequence: TGTGCCAGCAGCTTAACCCCCCTTACTAGCGGCACAGATACGCAGTATTTT. Protein product: CASSLTPLTSGTDTQYF. Combining the CDR3 with reference TRBV7-2 and TRBJ2-3 gives the whole variable domain GAGVSQSPSNKVTEKGKDVELRCDPISGHTALYWYRQSLGQGLEFLIYFQGNSAPDKSGLPSDRFSAERTGGSVSTLTIQRTQQEDSAVYLCASSLTPLTSGTDTQYFGPGTRLTVL.

The chain recombines TRBV9 with TRBJ2-5, with D possibly being TRBD1 (6 bases). V was cut by 3 bases and J by 7 bases, with 16 bases left in between. Looked up from germline, CDR1 is SGDLS and CDR2 is YYNGEE. The CDR3 runs 14 residues. The CDR3 nucleotides are TGTGCCAGCAGCGCCGGAAGGGGGTTCGGGACCCAGTACTTC. Its protein product is CASSAGRGFGTQYF.

The CDR3: CASSPSSGGRETQYF. CDR3 DNA sequence: TGTGCCAGCAGCCCTAGTAGCGGGGGGAGGGAGACCCAGTACTTC. The chain uses TRBV4-2 and TRBJ2-5, with 10 bases identical to TRBD2. Germline CDR1 LGHNA, CDR2 YNFKEQ. The CDR3 has 15 amino acids. The V segment lost 4 bases and the J segment 5 bases; nucleotides outside the gene matches: 7.

The chain has TRBV19 and TRBJ1-2; 9 nucleotides align to TRBD1. The CDR3 runs 17 residues. The ends lost 3 bases at V and 7 bases at J; junction bases unmatched: 15. The germline gives CDR1 LNHDA, CDR2 SQIVND (reference sequence). Written as DNA, the CDR3 is TGTGCCAGTAGTATCCGGGACAGGGTCCTTCCATCGGGTGGCTACACCTTC. This gives the protein CASSIRDRVLPSGGYTF.

The rearrangement uses TRBV5-1 and TRBJ2-3; no clear D gene. The CDR3 consists of 14 residues. Trimming took off 2 bases at V and 0 bases at J, with 7 bases between the two ends. Per the germline V gene, CDR1 is SGHRS and CDR2 is YFSETQ. The CDR3 protein is CASSFSDSTDTQYF. As DNA, the CDR3 is TGCGCCAGCAGCTTCAGCGATAGCACAGATACGCAGTATTTT.

V and J are TRBV7-9 and TRBJ1-3; no reliable D call. V was clipped by 6 bases and J by 0 bases, with 9 bases between them. Germline values: CDR1 SEHNR, CDR2 FQNEAQ (reference sequence). This CDR3 is built from 14 residues. The CDR3 loop reads CASRSHDSGNTIYF. The CDR3 region has the DNA TGTGCCAGCAGGTCACACGACTCTGGAAACACCATATATTTT.

V usage is TRBV6-1 and J usage is TRBJ2-4, with D tentatively TRBD1 (6 bases). The CDR3 runs to 14 residues. V was shortened by 6 bases and J by 7 bases, with 16 bases between the two germline ends. The germline CDR1 and CDR2 sequences are MNHNS and SASEGT. CDR3 in DNA: TGTGCCAGCAGAAATGACAGGTCTCACAACATTCAGTACTTC. Translated, it gives CASRNDRSHNIQYF.

In its sample, this clone was seen once. The chain joins TRBV5-4 to TRBJ1-6, with D tentatively TRBD1 (6 bases). The CDR3 is 15 amino acids. Germline loops: CDR1 SGHNT, CDR2 YYREEE (reference sequence). Trimming pared 4 bases from V and 10 bases from J, leaving 18 bases between. The CDR3, as DNA: TGTGCCAGCAGCACCTATCCTCAACAGGGATCACCCCTCCACTTT. It codes for CASSTYPQQGSPLHF.

The chain employs TRBV11-2 and TRBJ2-3; D perhaps matches TRBD2 (5 bases). CDR1 and CDR2 (germline): SGHAT, FQNNGV. The V and J ends lost 1 base and 6 bases respectively, with 5 bases between them. The CDR3 has 12 amino acids. CDR3 amino acids: CASSLGEDTQYF. The CDR3 region has the DNA TGTGCCAGCAGCTTAGGGGAGGATACGCAGTATTTT.

The chain recombines TRBV11-2 with TRBJ1-2, with D perhaps TRBD1 (6 bases). Between the trimmed V and J ends, which lost 1 base and 8 bases, there was a span of 14 bases. Looked up from germline, CDR1 is SGHAT and CDR2 is FQNNGV. The CDR3 has 14 residues. The CDR3 bases are TGTGCCAGCAGCTTAGGCAGGGGAATACAGGGCTACACCTTC. Its protein is CASSLGRGIQGYTF. Using reference TRBV11-2 and TRBJ1-2 for the parts outside the CDR3, the full variable domain is EAGVAQSPRYKIIEKRQSVAFWCNPISGHATLYWYQQILGQGPKLLIQFQNNGVVDDSQLPKDRFSAERLKGVDSTLKIQPAKLEDSAVYLCASSLGRGIQGYTFGSGTRLTVV.

The chain has TRBV5-4 and TRBJ1-1; D is unresolved. Trimming stripped 4 bases from V and 1 base from J, with 8 bases between. Germline V lookup: CDR1 SGHNT, CDR2 YYREEE (reference sequence). CDR3 size: 13 residues. The CDR3 coding sequence is TGTGCCAGCAGCCGCGACAAGAACACTGAAGCTTTCTTT. Its protein product is CASSRDKNTEAFF. The full variable domain, its missing parts supplied by reference TRBV5-4 and TRBJ1-1, is ETGVTQSPTHLIKTRGQQVTLRCSSQSGHNTVSWYQQALGQGPQFIFQYYREEENGRGNFPPRFSGLQFPNYSSELNVNALELDDSALYLCASSRDKNTEAFFGQGTRLTVV.

The V and J genes are TRBV5-1 and TRBJ2-5, with 7 bases lining up with TRBD2. Germline trimming cut 5 bases from V and 5 bases from J; bases unmatched to any gene: 9. The CDR3 runs to 14 residues. Germline CDR1 is SGHRS and CDR2 is YFSETQ. The CDR3 DNA follows: TGCGCCAGCAGGGGAGTCAGGCGGGAGGAGACCCAGTACTTC. Encoded protein: CASRGVRREETQYF.

V usage is TRBV30 and J usage is TRBJ1-1; weak D call: TRBD1 (5 bases). The ends were cut back, 3 bases at V and 2 bases at J, with 13 bases in the middle. The CDR3 sequence is 14 residues long. CDR1 is GTSNPN, CDR2 SVGIG, per germline (reference sequence). The CDR3 DNA follows: TGTGCCTGGAGCCAGGGAAGACTTAACACTGAAGCTTTCTTT. Translation: CAWSQGRLNTEAFF.

This chain uses TRBV7-6 with TRBJ2-2; 12 bases line up with TRBD2. CDR1 and CDR2 (germline): SGHVS, FNYEAQ. The CDR3 sequence is 19 residues long. The V segment lost 5 bases and the J segment 0 bases; nucleotides outside the gene matches: 10. This CDR3 is CASSPMASGGASNTGELFF. The CDR3, as DNA: TGTGCCAGCAGCCCTATGGCTAGCGGGGGGGCCTCGAACACCGGGGAGCTGTTTTTT.

The chain carries TRBV4-2 and TRBJ2-1; TRBD2 aligns across 9 bases. V dropped 1 base and J dropped 4; count of bases not matched to a gene: 5. The CDR3 runs to 16 residues. CDR1 LGHNA and CDR2 YNFKEQ come from the germline V gene. CDR3 in amino acids: CASSQGGAGGYNEQFF. The CDR3 nucleotides are TGTGCCAGCAGCCAAGGGGGAGCGGGGGGTTACAATGAGCAGTTCTTC.

The chain carries TRBV6-1 and TRBJ2-5, with a possible D match to TRBD2 (7 bases). Trimming left V 3 bases short and J 5 bases short, with 16 bases between. Looked up from germline, CDR1 is MNHNS and CDR2 is SASEGT. This CDR3 has 15 residues. The CDR3 is CASSDGGRVMETQYF. The DNA of the CDR3 is TGTGCCAGCAGTGACGGGGGGCGCGTTATGGAGACCCAGTACTTC.

The V gene is TRBV7-2, the J gene TRBJ1-1; 8 bases match TRBD1. Germline V gene lookup returns CDR1 SGHTA and CDR2 FQGNSA. V was pared by 1 base and J by 7 bases, with 11 bases of the junction left unmatched. This CDR3 contains 16 residues. The CDR3 DNA is TGTGCCAGCAGCTTAGAATCTGGACAGGGCCTTAATGAAGCTTTCTTT. Encoded protein: CASSLESGQGLNEAFF.

This chain joins TRBV28 and TRBJ1-1, with D possibly TRBD1 on 5 matching bases. Per the germline V gene, CDR1 is MDHEN and CDR2 is SYDVKM. This CDR3 region has 15 residues. V lost 3 bases to trimming and J lost 7 bases, with 18 bases between them. Written as DNA, the CDR3 is TGTGCCAGCAGTTTCCCCGGGACTATACGCAGTGAAGCTTTCTTT. This sequence encodes CASSFPGTIRSEAFF.

The rearrangement links TRBV4-3 to TRBJ1-4; D not resolved. CDR3 length: 14 residues. The ends were cut back, 10 bases at V and 0 bases at J, with 12 bases in the middle. Germline lookup yields CDR1 LGHNA and CDR2 YSLEER. In nucleotides, the CDR3 is TGCGCCACCGACGAGGGTGCAACTAATGAAAAACTGTTTTTT. Amino acid sequence: CATDEGATNEKLFF.

The CDR3 sequence: CASSYPGTGGYYGYTF. CDR3 bases: TGTGCCAGCAGCTACCCGGGGACAGGGGGCTACTATGGCTACACCTTC. This chain uses TRBV11-2 with TRBJ1-2; 12 positions match TRBD1. Germline V CDR1 and CDR2: SGHAT, FQNNGV. J gave up 3 bases and V 4 bases, and 6 bases lay outside the gene matches. The CDR3 has 16 amino acids.

This clone was detected only once. This chain connects TRBV5-5 to TRBJ2-3, with TRBD1 matching over 8 bases. Per germline, CDR1 SGHKS and CDR2 YYEKEE (reference sequence). V lost 3 bases to trimming and J lost 0 bases; unmatched junction nucleotides: 6. CDR3 length equals 16 residues. The chain's CDR3 is CASSSTRTGSTDTQYF. Here the CDR3 DNA reads TGTGCCAGCAGCTCGACTAGGACAGGGAGCACAGATACGCAGTATTTT.

The chain uses TRBV7-9 and TRBJ2-2, with D possibly TRBD2 on 5 matching bases. Germline loops: CDR1 SEHNR, CDR2 FQNEAQ (reference sequence). Trimming left V 1 base short and J 7 bases short, with 10 bases between. This CDR3 is 14 amino acids long. The CDR3 DNA follows: TGTGCCAGCAGCTTAGTCGCGGGCATCGGGGAGCTGTTTTTT. Amino acids: CASSLVAGIGELFF.

V gene TRBV6-4 combines with J gene TRBJ1-3, with TRBD1 identical over 7 bases. Looked up from germline, CDR1 is MRHNA and CDR2 is SNTAGT. The CDR3 covers 20 residues. V lost 6 bases and J lost 0; bases outside the gene matches: 20. The CDR3 reads CASRDDRGTAINHSGNTIYF. CDR3 in DNA: TGTGCCAGCAGGGACGATCGGGGGACAGCAATAAACCACTCTGGAAACACCATATATTTT.

The chain employs TRBV7-9 and TRBJ1-3; a weak D match, TRBD1 (6 bases). The CDR3 length is 16 residues. Per germline, CDR1 SEHNR and CDR2 FQNEAQ (reference sequence). V was clipped by 5 bases and J by 4 bases, with 18 bases between them. In DNA form, the CDR3 reads TGTGCCAGCAGCCCCCGTTACAGGGTTTCGGGAAACACCATATATTTT. It specifies CASSPRYRVSGNTIYF.

This clone has just a few counts. The J gene is TRBJ1-2, the V gene TRBV7-2, with 8 bases that match TRBD1. Germline lookup yields CDR1 SGHTA and CDR2 FQGNSA. This CDR3 region has 15 residues. The V and J ends lost 5 bases and 5 bases, in that order; junction bases with no gene match: 10. The CDR3 nucleotides are TGTGCCAGCAGCACAACCAGGGGGCGCGCTTATGGCTACACCTTC. This encodes CASSTTRGRAYGYTF.

This chain connects TRBV27 to TRBJ2-7, with 9 bases fitting TRBD1. This CDR3 has 14 residues. CDR1 is MNHEY, CDR2 SMNVEV, per germline (reference sequence). With 3 bases clipped from V and 4 bases from J, the junction kept 4 bases outside the gene matches. DNA of the CDR3: TGTGCCAGCAGTTTTGGGACAGGGCGTTACGAGCAGTACTTC. Translated: CASSFGTGRYEQYF.

The rearrangement links TRBV6-1 to TRBJ1-5; 7 bases line up with TRBD1. The CDR3 is 14 amino acids. Germline lookup yields CDR1 MNHNS and CDR2 SASEGT. Trimming at V came to 7 bases and at J to 5 bases, leaving 8 bases not matched to a gene. CDR3 in amino acids: CASTEMTGYQPQHF. DNA of the CDR3: TGTGCCAGCACCGAGATGACAGGGTATCAGCCCCAGCATTTT.

This chain uses TRBV19 with TRBJ2-7, with D unresolved. The CDR3 totals 13 residues. In germline, CDR1 is LNHDA, CDR2 SQIVND (reference sequence). The ends were cut back, 3 bases at V and 0 bases at J, with 6 bases in the middle. This chain's CDR3 is CASSMRPSYEQYF. The CDR3 bases are TGTGCCAGTAGTATGCGGCCCTCCTACGAGCAGTACTTC.